Below, 26 T cell receptor beta chains from the same sample are listed, as sequenced in a study of control samples from healthy donors and cancer patients. TCRdb's copy holds only in-frame clones and misses some; the assay was immunoSEQ multiplex PCR. This table holds tens of thousands of clones, around 93% found once. Sequenced sample: PBMCs. Receptors were obtained from a woman aged 40 to 49 with head and neck cancer.

The CDR3 is CASGVGLQYEQFF. CDR3 coding DNA: TGTGCCAGCGGAGTGGGTCTACAATATGAGCAGTTCTTC. The chain recombines TRBV11-3 with TRBJ2-1; no firm D call. The CDR3 is made up of 13 amino acids. V was clipped by 8 bases and J by 8 bases, with 16 bases between them. Germline V gene sequence: CDR1 SGHNT, CDR2 YENEEA.

The chain couples TRBV19 to TRBJ2-1; weak D call: TRBD1 (5 bases). The CDR3 spans 16 residues. Germline CDR1 is LNHDA and CDR2 is SQIVND (reference sequence). With 10 bases removed from V and 6 bases from J, the gap between germline ends came to 25 bases. The CDR3 DNA sequence: TGTGCCACCAAGATCGTCGGACACAAAGACCGCAATGAGCAGTTCTTC. It encodes CATKIVGHKDRNEQFF. The entire variable domain, with the rest obtained from reference TRBV19 and TRBJ2-1, is as follows: DGGITQSPKYLFRKEGQNVTLSCEQNLNHDAMYWYRQDPGQGLRLIYYSQIVNDFQKGDIAEGYSVSREKKESFPLTVTSAQKNPTAFYLCATKIVGHKDRNEQFFGPGTRLTVL.

The chain employs TRBV6-5 and TRBJ1-2; maybe TRBD1 (5 bases). Germline V gene sequence: CDR1 MNHEY, CDR2 SVGAGI. V shed 6 bases and J shed 3 bases, with 14 bases lying between them. The CDR3 consists of 14 residues. CDR3 region: CASRAGTYYYGYTF. CDR3 DNA sequence: TGTGCCAGCAGGGCCGGGACGTACTACTATGGCTACACCTTC.

V is TRBV6-4 and J is TRBJ2-7; D ambiguous. The CDR3 is made up of 16 amino acids. V gave up 2 bases and J gave up 3 bases, with 17 bases separating them. Germline V gene data show CDR1 as MRHNA and CDR2 as SNTAGT. CDR3: CASSDGPPTAYYEQYF. As DNA, the CDR3 is TGTGCCAGCAGTGACGGGCCCCCCACAGCATACTACGAGCAGTACTTC.

This sequence joins TRBV6-5 and TRBJ1-1; a possible D gene is TRBD1 (5 bases). Trimming took off 7 bases at V and 6 bases at J, with 18 bases between the two ends. Germline V gene sequence: CDR1 MNHEY, CDR2 SVGAGI. The CDR3 extends over 14 amino acids. The CDR3, as DNA: TGTGCCAGCATCCGAAGTGGGGGTTCGGCTGAAGCTTTCTTT. Amino acid sequence: CASIRSGGSAEAFF.

Regarding this clone: Within the sample, other DNA sequences also encode this same CDR3. The V and J genes are TRBV24-1 and TRBJ2-2; TRBD1 or TRBD2 may be the D gene (6 bases each). The CDR3 sequence is 16 residues long. Per the germline V gene, CDR1 is KGHDR and CDR2 is SFDVKD. With 7 bases removed from V and 6 bases from J, the gap between germline ends came to 20 bases. The CDR3 loop reads CATRPTGGGSAGELFF. The CDR3 DNA is TGTGCCACCAGACCTACCGGGGGCGGATCCGCCGGGGAGCTGTTTTTT.

The V gene is TRBV28, the J gene TRBJ2-4, with TRBD2 as a possible D gene (5 bases). Germline CDR1 MDHEN, CDR2 SYDVKM. Trimming cost V 6 bases and J 6 bases, with 15 bases left between them. The length of the CDR3 is 14 residues. The CDR3 DNA reads as TGTGCCAGCAGCGCCGGATGGACTTCAAACATTCAGTACTTC. Translating it yields CASSAGWTSNIQYF.

V gene TRBV19 combines with J gene TRBJ2-7; TRBD1 matches at 8 bases. Germline assignment: CDR1 LNHDA and CDR2 SQIVND (reference sequence). Trimming cost V 3 bases and J 0 bases; bases outside gene matches: 7. CDR3 length: 16 amino acids. CDR3 nucleotides: TGTGCCAGTAGTATCGGACAGGGACGAAGCTCCTACGAGCAGTACTTC. It yields the protein CASSIGQGRSSYEQYF.

The chain couples TRBV5-4 to TRBJ2-3; 7 bases are shared with TRBD1. Germline lookup yields CDR1 SGHNT and CDR2 YYREEE (reference sequence). This CDR3 spans 15 amino acids. V was clipped by 4 bases and J by 4 bases; unmatched bases: 9. For the CDR3, the DNA is TGTGCCAGCAGCACGGGACAGCCTGGGGCAGATACGCAGTATTTT. Translating it yields CASSTGQPGADTQYF.

The chain joins TRBV7-3 to TRBJ2-1; weak D call: TRBD2 (5 bases). CDR1 and CDR2 (germline): SGHTA, FQGTGA. This CDR3 has 15 amino acids. Trimming cost V 2 bases and J 6 bases, with 14 bases left between them. CDR3 sequence reads: CASSLQQGGGNEQFF. In DNA, the CDR3 is TGTGCCAGCAGCTTACAACAAGGAGGTGGCAATGAGCAGTTCTTC.

The chain uses TRBV12-3 or TRBV12-4 and TRBJ1-2, with D unclear. Between the trimmed V and J ends, which lost 3 bases and 3 bases, there was a span of 5 bases. The CDR3 covers 12 residues. For the CDR3, the DNA is TGTGCCAGCAGTTTCGGAGACTATGGCTACACCTTC. Amino acids: CASSFGDYGYTF.

The chain has TRBV11-2 and TRBJ1-2; D is uncertain. V was trimmed by 5 bases and J by 8 bases, leaving 12 bases between them. Looked up from germline, CDR1 is SGHAT and CDR2 is FQNNGV. CDR3 size: 12 residues. The CDR3 DNA reads as TGTGCCAGCAGCCCCGACCCCCGGGGCTACACCTTC. Translation gives CASSPDPRGYTF.

The genes are TRBV5-5 and TRBJ1-2; 9 bases are shared with TRBD1. This CDR3 has 17 amino acids. Trimming took 0 bases from V and 3 from J; bases not matched to a gene: 9. The germline V gene has CDR1 SGHKS and CDR2 YYEKEE (reference sequence). In DNA form, the CDR3 reads TGTGCCAGCAGCTTGGATCGCGGGACAGGGTTAGACTATGGCTACACCTTC. This gives the protein CASSLDRGTGLDYGYTF. Full variable domain (rest looked up from reference TRBV5-5 and TRBJ1-2): DAGVTQSPTHLIKTRGQQVTLRCSPISGHKSVSWYQQVLGQGPQFIFQYYEKEERGRGNFPDRFSARQFPNYSSELNVNALLLGDSALYLCASSLDRGTGLDYGYTFGSGTRLTVV.

The chain recombines TRBV30 with TRBJ1-1; weak D call: TRBD1 (6 bases). Trimming shortened V by 5 bases and J by 3 bases, and 7 bases separated the two germline ends. Germline loops: CDR1 GTSNPN, CDR2 SVGIG (reference sequence). This CDR3 spans 11 amino acids. The CDR3 sequence: CAWGGYTEAFF. CDR3 DNA sequence: TGTGCCTGGGGGGGCTACACTGAAGCTTTCTTT.

The V call is TRBV7-9, the J call TRBJ2-5, with TRBD1 matching 11 bases. The CDR3 has 18 amino acids. V was clipped by 1 base and J by 2 bases; unmatched bases: 9. In germline, CDR1 is SEHNR, CDR2 FQNEAQ (reference sequence). The DNA for the CDR3 is TGTGCCAGCAGCTTAGGAAGGGGACAGGGGGTAAAGCAAGAGACCCAGTACTTC. The encoded protein is CASSLGRGQGVKQETQYF.

The chain links TRBV18 to TRBJ2-7, with TRBD2 matching 12 bases. V lost 6 bases and J lost 3; bases outside the gene matches: 6. The germline V gene encodes CDR1 KGHSH and CDR2 LQKENI. This CDR3 contains 15 residues. The CDR3 sequence is CASSPTSGGLYEQYF. In DNA, the CDR3 is TGTGCCAGCTCGCCGACTAGCGGGGGTCTCTACGAGCAGTACTTC.

The chain combines TRBV5-4 with TRBJ2-7, with 7 nucleotides matching TRBD1. Losses at the gene ends were 0 bases for V and 5 bases for J; bases not matched to a gene: 5. In germline, CDR1 is SGHNT, CDR2 YYREEE (reference sequence). The CDR3 totals 14 residues. For the CDR3, the DNA is TGTGCCAGCAGCTTGGAACAGGGGATCAACGAGCAGTACTTC. Translating gives CASSLEQGINEQYF.

This clone was detected a few times. This chain joins TRBV5-1 and TRBJ2-3; D remains ambiguous. CDR1 SGHRS and CDR2 YFSETQ come from the germline V gene. The V gene lost 0 bases and the J gene lost 2 bases, with 10 bases spanning the gap. This CDR3 is built from 15 residues. CDR3 DNA sequence: TGCGCCAGCAGCTTGGACGGCCAAGCCACAGATACGCAGTATTTT. Translating gives CASSLDGQATDTQYF.

The V call is TRBV5-1, the J call TRBJ1-4, with 9 bases identical to TRBD1. Germline V CDR1 and CDR2: SGHRS, YFSETQ. Unmatched junction bases numbered 8, after V lost 1 base and J lost 7 bases. The CDR3 is 16 amino acids. The CDR3 region is CASSLTGTGWGEKLFF. The DNA for the CDR3 is TGCGCCAGCAGCTTGACCGGGACAGGGTGGGGTGAAAAACTGTTTTTT.

This chain links TRBV2 with TRBJ2-5; TRBD1 might be the D (5 bases). Germline V CDR1 and CDR2: SNHLY, FYNNEI. V was clipped by 6 bases and J by 2 bases, with 10 bases between them. The CDR3 is 13 amino acids. The CDR3 bases are TGTGCCAGCAGAGCCCGACAGCAAGAGACCCAGTACTTC. Residues: CASRARQQETQYF.

The rearrangement uses TRBV7-9 and TRBJ2-1; unclear D gene. The V gene lost 1 base and the J gene lost 0 bases, with 10 bases spanning the gap. There are 16 residues in the CDR3. In germline, CDR1 is SEHNR, CDR2 FQNEAQ (reference sequence). The CDR3 DNA sequence: TGTGCCAGCAGCTTAGTGGTCCGGAGCTCCTACAATGAGCAGTTCTTC. Its protein is CASSLVVRSSYNEQFF.

V usage is TRBV2 and J usage is TRBJ2-2; tentatively, D is TRBD1 or TRBD2 (5 bases each). Germline V gives CDR1 SNHLY, CDR2 FYNNEI. V gave up 4 bases and J gave up 5 bases, with 14 bases separating them. The CDR3 extends over 15 amino acids. CDR3 DNA sequence: TGTGCCAGCAGTGTAAGGGGAAGCGGAACCGGGGAGCTGTTTTTT. Translation: CASSVRGSGTGELFF.

V gene TRBV27 combines with J gene TRBJ2-1, with a weak D call TRBD1 (7 bases). CDR1 MNHEY and CDR2 SMNVEV come from the germline V gene (reference sequence). This CDR3 is built from 15 residues. Trimming cost V 6 bases and J 7 bases, with 19 bases left between them. CDR3: CASSPGGSIINEQFF. CDR3 coding DNA: TGTGCCAGCAGCCCAGGGGGGAGTATCATAAATGAGCAGTTCTTC.

V gene TRBV27 combines with J gene TRBJ1-1, with D tentatively TRBD1 (5 bases). The CDR3 extends over 17 amino acids. V lost 7 bases and J 4 bases, leaving 25 bases between the germline ends. Germline CDR1 MNHEY, CDR2 SMNVEV (reference sequence). The CDR3 region has the DNA TGTGCCAGCATCAATTACCGCCCCGGGGCATCGGGCACTGAAGCTTTCTTT. Protein: CASINYRPGASGTEAFF.

The chain has TRBV6-5 and TRBJ1-5, with 7 bases that match TRBD1. The length of the CDR3 is 15 residues. V dropped 4 bases and J dropped 0; count of bases not matched to a gene: 3. Germline values: CDR1 MNHEY, CDR2 SVGAGI. The CDR3 sequence: CASSLGTASNQPQHF. The CDR3 nucleotides read TGTGCCAGCAGTTTGGGGACAGCTAGCAATCAGCCCCAGCATTTT.

The chain employs TRBV27 and TRBJ1-5; 7 bases are shared with TRBD1. The CDR3 extends over 15 amino acids. Per germline, CDR1 MNHEY and CDR2 SMNVEV (reference sequence). Trimming took 2 bases from V and 3 from J; bases not matched to a gene: 4. CDR3 region: CASSLITGVNQPQHF. Written as DNA, the CDR3 is TGTGCCAGCAGTTTAATAACAGGGGTCAATCAGCCCCAGCATTTT.